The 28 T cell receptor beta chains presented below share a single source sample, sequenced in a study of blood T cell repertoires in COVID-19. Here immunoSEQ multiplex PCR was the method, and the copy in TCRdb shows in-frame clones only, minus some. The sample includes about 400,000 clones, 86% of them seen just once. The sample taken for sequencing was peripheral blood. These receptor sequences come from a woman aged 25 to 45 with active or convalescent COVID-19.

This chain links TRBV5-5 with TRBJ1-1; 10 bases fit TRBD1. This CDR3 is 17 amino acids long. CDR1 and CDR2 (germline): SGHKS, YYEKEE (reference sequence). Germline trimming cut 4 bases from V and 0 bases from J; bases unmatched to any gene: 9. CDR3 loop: CASSRRQGAVLNTEAFF. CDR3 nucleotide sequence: TGTGCCAGCAGCAGAAGACAGGGGGCGGTTTTGAACACTGAAGCTTTCTTT.

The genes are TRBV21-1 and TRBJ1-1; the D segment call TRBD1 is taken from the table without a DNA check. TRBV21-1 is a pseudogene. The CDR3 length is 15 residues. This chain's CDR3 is CASSRKTGANTEAFF. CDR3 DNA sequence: TGTGCCAGCAGCAGAAAGACAGGGGCTAACACTGAAGCTTTCTTT.

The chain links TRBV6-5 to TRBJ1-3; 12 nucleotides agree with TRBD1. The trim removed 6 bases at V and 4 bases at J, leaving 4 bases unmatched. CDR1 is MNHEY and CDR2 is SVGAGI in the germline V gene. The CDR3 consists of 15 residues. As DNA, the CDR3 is TGTGCCAGCAGGGGACAGGGGGCGCACGGAAACACCATATATTTT. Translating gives CASRGQGAHGNTIYF.

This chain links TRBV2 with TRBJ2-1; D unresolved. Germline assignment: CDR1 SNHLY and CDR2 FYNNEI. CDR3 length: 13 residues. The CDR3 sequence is CADKFHPYNEQFF. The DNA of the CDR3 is TGTGCAGACAAGTTTCACCCCTACAATGAGCAGTTCTTC.

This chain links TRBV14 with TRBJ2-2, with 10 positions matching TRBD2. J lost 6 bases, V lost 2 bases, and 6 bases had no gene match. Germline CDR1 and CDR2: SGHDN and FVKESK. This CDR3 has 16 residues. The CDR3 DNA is TGTGCCAGCAGCCAATTAGCTAGCGGGAGCTCCGGGGAGCTGTTTTTT. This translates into CASSQLASGSSGELFF.

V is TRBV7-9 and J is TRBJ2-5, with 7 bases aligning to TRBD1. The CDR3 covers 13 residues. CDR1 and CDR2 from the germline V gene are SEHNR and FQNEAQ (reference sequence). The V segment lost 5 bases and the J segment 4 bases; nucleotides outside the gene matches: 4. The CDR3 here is CASSDRVVETQYF. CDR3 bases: TGTGCCAGCAGCGACAGGGTGGTAGAGACCCAGTACTTC.

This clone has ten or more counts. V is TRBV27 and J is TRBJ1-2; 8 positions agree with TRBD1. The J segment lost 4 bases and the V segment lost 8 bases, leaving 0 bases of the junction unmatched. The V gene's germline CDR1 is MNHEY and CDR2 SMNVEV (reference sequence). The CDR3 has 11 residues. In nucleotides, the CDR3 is TGTGCCAGCGGACAGGGCTATGGCTACACCTTC. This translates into CASGQGYGYTF.

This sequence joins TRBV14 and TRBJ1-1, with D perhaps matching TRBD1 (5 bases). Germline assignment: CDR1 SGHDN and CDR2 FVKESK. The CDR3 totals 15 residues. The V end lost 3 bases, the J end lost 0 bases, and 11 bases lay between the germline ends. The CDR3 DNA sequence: TGTGCCAGCAGCCAGACCAGGGAGGTGAACACTGAAGCTTTCTTT. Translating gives CASSQTREVNTEAFF.

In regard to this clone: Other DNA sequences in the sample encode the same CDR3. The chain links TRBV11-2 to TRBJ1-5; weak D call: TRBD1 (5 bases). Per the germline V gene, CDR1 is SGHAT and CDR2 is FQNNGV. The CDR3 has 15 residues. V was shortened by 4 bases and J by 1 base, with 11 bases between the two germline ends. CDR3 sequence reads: CASSSQGASNQPQHF. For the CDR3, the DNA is TGTGCCAGCAGCTCGCAGGGTGCGAGCAATCAGCCCCAGCATTTT.

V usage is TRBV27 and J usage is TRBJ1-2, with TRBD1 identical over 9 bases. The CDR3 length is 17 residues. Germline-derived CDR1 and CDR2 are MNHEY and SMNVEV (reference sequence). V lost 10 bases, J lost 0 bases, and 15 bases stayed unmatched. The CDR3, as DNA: TGTGCCACTTTTTCGACGGGACAGGGATTTTCTAACTATGGCTACACCTTC. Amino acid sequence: CATFSTGQGFSNYGYTF.

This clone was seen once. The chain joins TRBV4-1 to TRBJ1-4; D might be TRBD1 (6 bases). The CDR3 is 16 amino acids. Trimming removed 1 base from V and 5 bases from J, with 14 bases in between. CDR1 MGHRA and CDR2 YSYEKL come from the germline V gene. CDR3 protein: CASSQVWTDRNEKLFF. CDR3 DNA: TGCGCCAGCAGCCAAGTTTGGACAGACAGGAATGAAAAACTGTTTTTT.

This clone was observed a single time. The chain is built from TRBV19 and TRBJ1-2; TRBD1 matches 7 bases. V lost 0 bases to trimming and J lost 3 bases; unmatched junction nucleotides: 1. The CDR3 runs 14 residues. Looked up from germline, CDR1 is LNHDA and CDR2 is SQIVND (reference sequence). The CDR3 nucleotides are TGTGCCAGTAGTATAGATGGACAGGACTATGGCTACACCTTC. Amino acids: CASSIDGQDYGYTF.

The CDR3 spells CASSYLAGGPNEQFF. CDR3 DNA sequence: TGTGCCAGCAGCTATTTAGCGGGAGGGCCGAATGAGCAGTTCTTC. J is TRBJ2-1 and V is TRBV11-2; 11 bases line up with TRBD2. The CDR3 contains 15 residues. Trimming at V came to 4 bases and at J to 7 bases, leaving 6 bases not matched to a gene. The V gene's germline CDR1 is SGHAT and CDR2 FQNNGV.

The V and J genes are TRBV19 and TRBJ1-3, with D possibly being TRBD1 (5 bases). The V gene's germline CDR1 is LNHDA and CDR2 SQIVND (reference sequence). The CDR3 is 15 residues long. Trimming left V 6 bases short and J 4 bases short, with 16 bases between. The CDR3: CASRPQENSGNTIYF. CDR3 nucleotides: TGTGCCAGTAGACCACAGGAGAACTCGGGAAACACCATATATTTT.

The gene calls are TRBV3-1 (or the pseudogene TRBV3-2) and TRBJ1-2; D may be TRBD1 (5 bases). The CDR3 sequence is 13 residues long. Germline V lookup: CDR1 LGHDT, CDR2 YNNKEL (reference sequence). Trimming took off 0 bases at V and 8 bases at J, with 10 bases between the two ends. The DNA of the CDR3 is TGTGCCAGCAGCCAAGATGGGGCGCGGGGCTACACCTTC. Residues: CASSQDGARGYTF.

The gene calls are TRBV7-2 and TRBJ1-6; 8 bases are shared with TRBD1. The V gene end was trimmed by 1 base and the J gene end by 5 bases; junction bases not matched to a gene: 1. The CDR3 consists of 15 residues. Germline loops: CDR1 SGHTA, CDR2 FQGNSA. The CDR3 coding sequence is TGTGCCAGCAGCTTAGGGACAGGGCATAATTCACCCCTCCACTTT. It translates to CASSLGTGHNSPLHF. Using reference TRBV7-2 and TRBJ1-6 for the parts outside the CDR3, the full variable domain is GAGVSQSPSNKVTEKGKDVELRCDPISGHTALYWYRQSLGQGLEFLIYFQGNSAPDKSGLPSDRFSAERTGGSVSTLTIQRTQQEDSAVYLCASSLGTGHNSPLHFGNGTRLTVT.

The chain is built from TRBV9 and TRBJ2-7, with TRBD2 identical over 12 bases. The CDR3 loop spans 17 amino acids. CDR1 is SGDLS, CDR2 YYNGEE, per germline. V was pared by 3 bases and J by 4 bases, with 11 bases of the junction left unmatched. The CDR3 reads CASSGAPGLAGTYEQYF. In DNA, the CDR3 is TGTGCCAGCAGCGGGGCCCCTGGACTAGCGGGGACTTACGAGCAGTACTTC.

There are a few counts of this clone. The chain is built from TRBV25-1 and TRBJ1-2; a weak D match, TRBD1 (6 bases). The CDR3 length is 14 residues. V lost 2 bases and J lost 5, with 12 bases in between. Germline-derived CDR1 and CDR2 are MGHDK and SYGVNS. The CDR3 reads CASSEPVTGYGYTF. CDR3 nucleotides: TGTGCCAGCAGTGAACCTGTAACAGGGTATGGCTACACCTTC.

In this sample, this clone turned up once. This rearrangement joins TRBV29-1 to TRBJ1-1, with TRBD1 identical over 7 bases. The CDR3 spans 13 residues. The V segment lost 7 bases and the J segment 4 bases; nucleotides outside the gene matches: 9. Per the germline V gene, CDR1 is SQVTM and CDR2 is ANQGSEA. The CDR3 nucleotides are TGCAGCGCATTGACAGGGACCAGCACTGAAGCTTTCTTT. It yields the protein CSALTGTSTEAFF.

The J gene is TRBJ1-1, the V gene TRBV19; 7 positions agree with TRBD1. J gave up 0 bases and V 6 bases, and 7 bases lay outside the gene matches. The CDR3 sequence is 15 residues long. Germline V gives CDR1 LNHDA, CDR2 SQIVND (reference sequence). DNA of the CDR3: TGTGCCAGTAGACTCCAGGGACAGCTGAACACTGAAGCTTTCTTT. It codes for CASRLQGQLNTEAFF.

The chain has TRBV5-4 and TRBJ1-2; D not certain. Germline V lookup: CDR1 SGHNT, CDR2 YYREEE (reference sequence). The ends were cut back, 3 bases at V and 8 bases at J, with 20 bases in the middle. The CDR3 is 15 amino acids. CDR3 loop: CASSSTGSLIGGYTF. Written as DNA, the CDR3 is TGTGCCAGCAGCTCAACGGGATCTTTGATAGGGGGCTACACCTTC.

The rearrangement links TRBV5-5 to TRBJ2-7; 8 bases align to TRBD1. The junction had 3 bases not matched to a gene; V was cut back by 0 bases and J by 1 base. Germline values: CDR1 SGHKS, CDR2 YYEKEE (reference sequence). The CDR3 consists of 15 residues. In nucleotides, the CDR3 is TGTGCCAGCAGCTTGGTGGGACAGGAGTCCTACGAGCAGTACTTC. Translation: CASSLVGQESYEQYF.

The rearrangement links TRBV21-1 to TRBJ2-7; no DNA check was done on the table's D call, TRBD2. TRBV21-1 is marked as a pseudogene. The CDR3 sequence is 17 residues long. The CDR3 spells CASSNFVAGELFYEQYF. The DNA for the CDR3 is TGTGCCAGCAGCAACTTTGTAGCGGGAGAACTATTCTACGAGCAGTACTTC.

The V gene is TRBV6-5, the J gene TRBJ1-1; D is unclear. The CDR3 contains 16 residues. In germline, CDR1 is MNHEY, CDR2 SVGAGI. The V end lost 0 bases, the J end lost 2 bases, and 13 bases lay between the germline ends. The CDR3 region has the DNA TGTGCCAGCAGTTACTCGAAGGTGGGCGCAAACACTGAAGCTTTCTTT. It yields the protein CASSYSKVGANTEAFF.

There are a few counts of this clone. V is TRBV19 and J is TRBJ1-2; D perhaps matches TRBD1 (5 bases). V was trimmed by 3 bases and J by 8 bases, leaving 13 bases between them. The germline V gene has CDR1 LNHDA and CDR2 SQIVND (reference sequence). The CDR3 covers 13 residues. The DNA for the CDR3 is TGTGCCAGTAGTATTTTGGGGGGTGAAGGCTACACCTTC. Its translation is CASSILGGEGYTF.

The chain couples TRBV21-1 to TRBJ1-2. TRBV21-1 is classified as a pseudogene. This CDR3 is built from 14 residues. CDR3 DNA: TGTGCCAGCAGCAAAAGAGGGGGGGCATATGGCTACACCTTC. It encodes CASSKRGGAYGYTF.

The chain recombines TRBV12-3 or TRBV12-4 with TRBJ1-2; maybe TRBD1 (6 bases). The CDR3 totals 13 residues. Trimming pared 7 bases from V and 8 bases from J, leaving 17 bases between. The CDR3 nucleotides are TGTGCCAGCACCATCCCAGGGGACATAGGCTACACCTTC. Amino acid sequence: CASTIPGDIGYTF.

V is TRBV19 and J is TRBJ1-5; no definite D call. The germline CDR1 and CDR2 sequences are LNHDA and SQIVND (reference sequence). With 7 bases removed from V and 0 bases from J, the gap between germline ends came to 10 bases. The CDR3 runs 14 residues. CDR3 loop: CASKWGDSNQPQHF. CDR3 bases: TGTGCCAGTAAATGGGGAGATAGCAATCAGCCCCAGCATTTT.